The entry below gives a single TCR beta chain sequence along with its context. The specificity of this receptor is unknown. No qualities accompany the bases; no much larger clone lies one base away. The cohort consisted of 600 to 750 healthy bone marrow donors. At the time of sampling, every cohort member was nominally healthy, though immune exposures that went unrecorded were likely present. The donor was CMV seropositive and belonged to the group of 250 to 300 seropositive cohort members. Each donor provided a peripheral blood sample, and peripheral blood mononuclear cells were used for TCR beta sequencing. Genomic DNA was extracted from the blood cell samples with the Qiagen DNeasy Blood Extraction Kit. This entry belongs to a study of cytomegalovirus exposure and HLA in healthy donors (dated by TCRdb to 2016 to 2017). About the full investigation: In an earlier analysis of 587 of the donors, approximately 260 Gb of sequence data and 90 million to 120 million unique TCR beta sequences from 150 million to 200 million T cells were reported. The aim of the study was to test whether cataloging public T cell receptors could identify signatures of past pathogen exposure. Donor age, sex, ethnicity and CMV serostatus were compiled alongside the repertoire data. Around 300 gigabases of sequencing data and tens of millions of unique TCR sequences were included in an early release covering several hundred HLA-typed donors. Among about 400 genotyped donors of the cohort, an average of around 250,000 unique TCR beta nucleotide sequences was sequenced per donor, of which about 19% were non-productive. Using immunosequencing, the study profiled T cell repertoires from about 620 subjects and related those repertoires to cytomegalovirus serostatus. In the later analysis, no new phenotypic data were used to find candidate immune exposures; instead, reliance was placed on TCR beta sequences and their occurrence across donors. Class I and class II HLA loci were covered by the typing at four-digit resolution. In addition to the first cohort of 650 to 800 subjects, a separate validation cohort of 130 or so different subjects was used. Several DR-DQ haplotypes were handled as single units for association and clustering, since linkage in the cohort was strong. Every repertoire in the discovery cohort had been generated on one and the same sequencing platform. Typing coverage differed by locus: A, B, C, DRB1 and DQB1 were typed in roughly 620-640 donors, DQA1 in approximately 520, DPA1 in roughly 590, and DPB1 in just under 490. A later analysis re-analyzed previously published TCR beta repertoires from roughly 630 donors and added high-resolution HLA genotyping to study TCR occurrence patterns. An earlier analysis of some 600 of the donors applied high-throughput TCR beta sequencing to assess whether each TCR beta V gene segment acted as functional or pseudogenic. Genome-wide SNP genotypes for about 55% of the roughly 670 donors were used in a later genetic analysis, which treated that subset as a discovery cohort. Of the 300 to 500 genotyped donors, more than 75% were placed in the genetic ancestry cluster associated with self-reported Caucasian donors. To predict cytomegalovirus infection status, the study combined high-throughput TCR immunosequencing, statistical association of individual TCRs with disease status, and machine learning.

The germline V end is reduced by 2 bases and the J end by 4 bases; junction bases left unmatched: 9. The cysteine opens and the phenylalanine closes a CDR3 of 16 amino acids. The DNA shown is the 48-base CDR3, in frame from base 1. CDR1 is given as SGHRS and CDR2 as YFSETQ, both from the germline V gene. Libraries were constructed by the immunoSEQ multiplex PCR assay. For the multiplex PCR, a mixture combining 60 forward primers for TCR Vbeta segments and 13 reverse primers for TCR Jbeta segments was used. A multiplex PCR assay on genomic DNA amplified the CDR3 region of rearranged TCR beta genes. On the Illumina HiSeq System, the amplified TCR beta libraries were sequenced as 87-base-pair reads. Under the source paper's analysis protocol: A later analysis tallied around 87 million unique TCR beta chains across the 666 repertoires, and about 12 million of those chains were shared by two or more donors. Raw reads were error-corrected and collapsed into unique sequences with a nearest-neighbor algorithm that merged closely related sequences to remove PCR and sequencing errors. V, D and J gene segments were assigned by aligning CDR3 sequences to IMGT reference sequences. For a sequence to be retained, a match of at least six nucleotides was required to both a V gene segment and a J gene segment. Rearrangements were classified as productive when the CDR3 lacked stop codons and remained in frame with V and J, and all other rearrangements were classified as non-productive. Following IMGT convention, CDR3 was defined as the stretch from the second conserved V-encoded cysteine to the conserved J-encoded phenylalanine. Sequences without an unambiguous match to a single V gene segment were excluded from the earlier analysis of several hundred of the donors. In an earlier analysis of a few hundred of the donors, V segments were called functional above 56.7% productive rearrangements and were called segregating when the between-donor standard deviation exceeded 5%. A statistical classification framework was developed to diagnose cytomegalovirus status using the catalog of TCR beta chain sequences. V and J gene assignment, in a later analysis, came from comparing TCR nucleotide sequences with IMGT/GENE-DB human TR gene sequences. The TCRdist pipeline was used in a later analysis to assign CDR3 sequences and most-parsimonious VDJ recombination scenarios. In a later analysis, each TCR beta chain was defined by its CDR3 amino acid sequence together with its V-gene family, and reads lacking a unique V-gene family were excluded. As a way to deal with suspected cross-contamination and a sequencing artifact, a later analysis dropped 450 to 700 nucleotide sequences that were highly shared and had low generation probability. A later analysis calculated a clonal expansion index for each public chain from normalized within-repertoire ranks of inferred template counts. In a later analysis, generation probabilities were computed using a VDJ recombination model fitted to out-of-frame rearrangements, and the results were checked against IGoR. A later analysis scored TCR-TCR, TCR-HLA and TCR-CMV co-occurrence with hypergeometric tests, applying a repertoire-size bias correction to TCR pairs. False discovery rates were estimated in a later analysis by permuting HLA or CMV assignments 20 times. In a later analysis, co-occurring TCRs were grouped with DBSCAN, and TCRdist sequence similarity was added when clustering was performed within HLA-allele-positive subsets. Repertoires with fewer than 30,000 or more than 120,000 public chains were left out of co-occurrence clustering, as were about 5 repertoires with anomalous nucleotide sharing. TCRdb re-hosts the immuneACCESS table, in-frame sequences only. Its copies lack some clones; in the studies checked, an unresolved V gene accounts for under half of them, and the cause for the rest is not known. The V and J calls and clone size are taken from that table; D and trimming were inferred from the DNA. The sample has 150,000 or so clones on record, 75% to 85% of them singletons. Together, the top ten hold about 6.8% of the sample.

Points the paper makes about the study in general: When HLA alleles, especially DR and DQ, strongly co-occurred, TCR associations were difficult to assign to individual alleles. A cluster of highly shared sequence variants was judged likely to be a technical artifact of the sequencing pipeline. According to a later analysis, TCR association rates differed among HLA loci, with DRB1 alleles showing the most associated TCRs and HLA-C alleles showing the fewest. Some IMGT-functional V segments, including TRBV6-2 and TRBV6-3, could not be told apart with the 87-base-pair reads, so those segments were excluded. In this cohort, only TCR beta chains were sequenced, and detectable features were limited by the absence of alpha or paired-chain data. The authors suggested that the approach could potentially be generalized to other disease states and immunological phenotypes. The study gave a list of under 200 TCR beta chains associated with cytomegalovirus. A later analysis reported that several top co-occurrence clusters appeared linked to parvovirus B19, influenza, CMV and Epstein-Barr virus. A later genetic analysis associated a missense DCLRE1C variant with V-gene and J-gene trimming of TCR beta chains, and an independent cohort replicated the association. Across donors, most TCR sequences were observed very rarely, whereas some public TCRs were present in many individuals. A later analysis associated some 17,000 TCR beta sequences with specific HLA alleles at a false discovery rate of 0.05. A further reported finding was that TCR beta sequences accurately predicted the HLA-A and HLA-B alleles for most subjects in the first cohort. HLA typing was unavailable for some donors at each locus, so association tests used only the typed subset. Because counts were too low, some 16 rarely observed V segments, including chromosome 9 orphons, were excluded from the earlier analysis of some 540 of the donors. In both the original and validation cohorts, the classifier was reported to diagnose cytomegalovirus status with high specificity and sensitivity. The presence/absence analyses assumed that sequencing depth was roughly uniform across donors, and that assumption may not be true. Linkage disequilibrium might explain the correlated functional status among segregating V segments, but an unknown experimental factor could not be excluded. Broadly in line with IMGT annotations, most TCR beta V segments showed up in productive rearrangements about 87% or about 30% of the time in an earlier analysis of around 550 of the donors. The only immune exposure information available for the cohort was CMV serostatus. Most CMV-associated TCR beta chains appeared to be HLA-restricted in a later analysis, and the HLA associations seemed to be driven largely by CMV exposure. According to a later genetic analysis, donors in an Asian-associated ancestry cluster had fewer N-insertions in productive TCRs than the approximately 700-donor mean. Three of the identified cytomegalovirus-associated TCR beta chains were confirmed in vitro to be specific for cytomegalovirus antigens. In a later analysis, HLA-associated TCR beta chains showed more clonal expansion and lower generation probabilities than non-associated chains that were equally common.

The chain uses TRBV5-1 and TRBJ2-5, with 9 middle bases fitting TRBD2. Sequencing was performed on PBMCs. The source is a man in his forties or fifties in good health and CMV-seropositive. DNA sequence: TGCGCCAGCAGCTTCGGAGCTAGCGGGGCGGGAGAGACCCAGTACTTC. It codes for CASSFGASGAGETQYF. The reference TRBV5-1 and TRBJ2-5 proteins fill in what lies around the CDR3, so the full variable domain reads KAGVTQTPRYLIKTRGQQVTLSCSPISGHRSVSWYQQTPGQGLQFLFEYFSETQRNKGNFPGRFSGRQFSNSRSEMNVSTLELGDSALYLCASSFGASGAGETQYFGPGTRLLVL.